This entry is about one T cell receptor beta chain. This clonotype occurred a few times. No antigen is known for it. One base away there is no much larger clone; base qualities are not given. CDR1 and CDR2 are drawn from the germline V gene (reference sequence): GTSNPN, SVGIG. Germline trimming amounts to 1 base on V and 3 bases on J, with 4 as the count of junction bases outside the gene matches. From its cysteine to its phenylalanine, the CDR3 spans 15 amino acids. Only the CDR3 portion is preserved as DNA: 45 bases, with reading frame beginning at the first base. These data originate in a study of read filtering for tumor transcriptome and immune sequencing (dated by TCRdb to 2019 to 2021). Regarding the research as a whole: The cohort had fewer than 20 male and roughly 14 female patients with a mean age of roughly 64 years, ranging from roughly 40 to 90. Under revised international staging, roughly eight patients fell into R-ISS I, about 17 into R-ISS II and roughly 7 into R-ISS III. After DNase treatment, whole-transcriptome libraries were prepared using the TruSeq RNA Access Library Prep Kit. TCR-region mapped reads per sample ranged from about 4.05 to 11 million with IR-seq versus only roughly 75 to 1273 with RNA-seq. Using the same bone marrow samples, the study compared TCR repertoires obtained by targeted immune repertoire sequencing with those obtained by bulk whole-transcriptome sequencing. A main aim was a read-filtering strategy for immune repertoire data, specifically whether clonotypes supported by a single read should be removed. Here is what the overall study found, with its caveats: When single-read clonotypes were removed, the proportions of shared clonotypes in IR-seq and RNA-seq correlated more strongly. In IR-seq, single-read clonotypes were roughly 82% of clonotypes but approximately 3.5% of total reads; in RNA-seq they were approximately 73% of clonotypes and less than 45% of reads. The sorted CD138-negative fraction was a mixed bone marrow immune population, not purified T cells. Compared with RNA-seq, IR-seq captured clonotypes at much higher depth and more reliably, and a smaller IR-seq throughput was enough to identify most shared clonotypes.

Starting from approximately 0.4 ug RNA, TCR libraries were constructed with the Immunoverse kit using molecular barcoded adaptors that cover the alpha/delta and beta/gamma chains. The same RNA used for transcriptome sequencing was used for TCR library preparation. An Illumina HiSeq 4000 with 2 x 150 cycles was used to sequence the TCR libraries. The authors processed their data as follows. With MiXCR, TCR reads were aligned to human V, D, J and C references and assembled into CDR3 clonotypes, with quality filtering and error correction included. The tcR package in R was used for analysis of clonotype counts and gene usage diversity. For inspection of raw mapping reads, RNA-seq reads were mapped by STAR aligner version 2.5.3a onto GRCh37 of the human genome. To test how sequencing depth affected the clonotypes detected, IR-seq fastq files were randomly downsampled with Seqtk 1.3. TCRdb reanalyzed the raw reads on its own, using fastp at Q25 for trimming and MiXCR for clone calling, and kept in-frame beta chains. When rows share a CDR3 protein, they turn into one entry using the most common DNA and genes. The V and J calls and clone size are TCRdb's, not the authors'. This sample is represented by tens of thousands of distinct CDR3 sequences; around 19% of them were singletons. The biggest ten clones account for approximately 10% of the sample.

Each patient had bone marrow sampled at the time of active disease. Bone marrow mononuclear cells were isolated by Ficoll-Hypaque density gradient centrifugation. Myeloma plasma cells were removed and CD138-negative cells were obtained by negative selection following labeling with CD138 magnetic microbeads on a MACS separator. Flow cytometry on an Attune NxT with CD138 antibodies was used to check the purity of the isolated cells. TRIzol reagent was used to extract total RNA, and a NanoDrop spectrophotometer was used to quantify the extracted RNA. Paired RNA-seq and IR-seq were performed on each patient's CD138-negative bone marrow sample.

The V and J segments used are TRBV30 and TRBJ1-4; 8 bases in between match TRBD1. The sequence was collected from a donor at least 40 years old with multiple myeloma. The sample consisted of a population of CD138-negative cells sorted from bone marrow. What this sample's cell subset or site label stands for: bone marrow mononuclear cells depleted of CD138+ plasma/myeloma cells by negative magnetic selection. The DNA is as follows: TGTGCCTGGAGTGGGACAGGGAATCCTAATGAAAAACTGTTTTTT. This encodes CAWSGTGNPNEKLFF.